This TCR beta chain appears in the sequencing data of a study of cytomegalovirus exposure and HLA in healthy donors. A multiplex PCR was run with 60 Vbeta primers and 13 Jbeta primers. Produced via immunoSEQ multiplex PCR; TCRdb's table is partial and in-frame only. The sample records 110,000 to 150,000 clones, 80% to 90% being singletons. Germline lookup yields CDR1 SGHDN and CDR2 FVKESK. The CDR3 sequence is 13 residues long. V lost 6 bases, J lost 2 bases, and 11 bases lay in between. As to this clone: The antigen is undetermined.

Findings and limits, study-wide: As immune exposure information, only CMV serostatus was available. The authors later linked a missense DCLRE1C variant to TCR beta V- and J-gene trimming. It was reported that TCR beta sequences correctly inferred the HLA-A and HLA-B alleles for most subjects.

The V and J genes are TRBV14 and TRBJ2-7; tentatively, D is TRBD1 (5 bases). The clonotype was recovered from a boy between 2 and 15 years old in good health and CMV-seronegative. Source material: PBMCs. The CDR3: CASSPTGTYEQYF. The DNA of the CDR3 is TGTGCCAGCAGTCCTACAGGTACCTACGAGCAGTACTTC.